This TCR beta chain was identified during a study of response to subunit inactivated influenza vaccine. The length of the CDR3 is 13 residues. The V gene's germline CDR1 is MNHEY and CDR2 SMNVEV (reference sequence). With 2 bases removed from V and 8 bases from J, the gap between germline ends came to 12 bases. Worth noting for this clonotype: The target antigen is unknown.

Study-wide findings and caveats: That few new T cells are recruited by each seasonal influenza vaccination was the authors' suggestion.

TCRdb called the RT-PCR reads again in MiXCR, with one record for every CDR3 protein. The sample includes roughly 650,000 distinct CDR3 sequences, 15% to 19% of them seen just once. The input for sequencing was PBMCs from blood, taken roughly 12 days after vaccination. This chain uses TRBV27 with TRBJ1-2, with D tentatively TRBD1 (5 bases). The TCR originated in a man aged 50-59 years who received an inactivated influenza vaccine. The CDR3 sequence: CASSLTQGLGYTF. CDR3 nucleotides: TGTGCCAGCAGTTTAACGCAGGGTTTAGGCTACACCTTC.